The 28 T cell receptor beta chains listed next were all sequenced from one sample in a study of cytomegalovirus exposure and HLA in healthy donors (dated by TCRdb to about 2017). Libraries were made using the immunoSEQ multiplex PCR assay. The multiplex PCR relied on a mix of 60 forward primers for TCR Vbeta segments and 13 reverse primers for TCR Jbeta segments. Not all clones reach the TCRdb copy of this immuneACCESS table, which keeps in-frame sequences only. Checked studies attribute under half of the gap to unresolved V genes and leave the rest unexplained. This sample gives 180,000 or so clones in total; 70% to 85% of them show up just once. In total, the top ten clones hold 2% to 3% of the sample. Sequencing used PBMCs. The receptors stem from a human donor in good health.

This sequence joins TRBV6-5 and TRBJ1-2, with 9 nucleotides matching TRBD1. CDR3 length: 15 amino acids. Germline V gene sequence: CDR1 MNHEY, CDR2 SVGAGI. V trimming: 4 bases; J trimming: 4 bases; junction bases outside the gene matches: 7. The CDR3 region has the DNA TGTGCCAGCAGTTCACCGGGACAGGGTGTCTATGGCTACACCTTC. This sequence encodes CASSSPGQGVYGYTF.

This clone was counted a single time. In this CDR3 the conserved last residue, phenylalanine or tryptophan, is missing, so a read error is likely. The limits of the CDR3 on the DNA are not certain, so only TCRdb's listed CDR3 is given. The chain employs TRBV6-5 and TRBJ1-5; the table calls TRBD1, which could not be checked here. 14 amino acids form the CDR3, both terminal residues included. Per germline, CDR1 MNHEY and CDR2 SVGAGI. CDR3 in amino acids: CASSYEVNRDRGRG.

This clone was detected a few times. The sample has other DNA sequences that encode this CDR3 too. The CDR3 region is CASSPSGTEETQYF. The CDR3 coding sequence is TGTGCCAGCTCTCCTTCCGGGACAGAAGAGACCCAGTACTTC. The J gene is TRBJ2-5, the V gene TRBV18; TRBD1 agrees at 7 bases. The CDR3 runs to 14 residues. CDR1 KGHSH and CDR2 LQKENI come from the germline V gene. Trimming at V came to 6 bases and at J to 3 bases, leaving 7 bases not matched to a gene.

The J gene is TRBJ2-7, the V gene TRBV18; 7 bases agree with TRBD1. The junction had 13 bases not matched to a gene; V was cut back by 4 bases and J by 4 bases. This CDR3 spans 16 amino acids. Germline-derived CDR1 and CDR2 are KGHSH and LQKENI. The CDR3 DNA sequence: TGTGCCAGCTCACTGAATGGGGGACAGACCTCTTACGAGCAGTACTTC. It encodes CASSLNGGQTSYEQYF.

A few counts support this clone. The chain has TRBV28 and TRBJ2-1; D might be TRBD2 (6 bases). The CDR3 loop spans 19 amino acids. Per the germline V gene, CDR1 is MDHEN and CDR2 is SYDVKM. V was trimmed by 3 bases and J by 0 bases, leaving 21 bases between them. Written as DNA, the CDR3 is TGTGCCAGCAGTTTCTACCGAACCGGGACTGCGGGCTCCTACAATGAGCAGTTCTTC. Translating gives CASSFYRTGTAGSYNEQFF.

The V call is TRBV4-3, the J call TRBJ2-3, with a tentative D call TRBD1 (5 bases). Trimming stripped 0 bases from V and 8 bases from J, with 18 bases between. Per the germline V gene, CDR1 is LGHNA and CDR2 is YSLEER. CDR3 size: 16 residues. The CDR3 reads CASSQDQGASGRTQYF. DNA of the CDR3: TGCGCCAGCAGCCAAGATCAAGGGGCATCGGGTCGTACGCAGTATTTT.

The gene calls are TRBV30 and TRBJ1-2; tentatively, D is TRBD1 (5 bases). Germline V lookup: CDR1 GTSNPN, CDR2 SVGIG (reference sequence). Trimming took 8 bases from V and 3 from J, leaving 19 bases between them. This CDR3 is 14 amino acids long. This chain's CDR3 is CARKVGQGDYGYTF. As DNA, the CDR3 is TGTGCCCGGAAGGTAGGGCAGGGCGACTATGGCTACACCTTC.

The DNA for the CDR3 is TGTGCCAGCAGTGGGGTCACTGGGCTCTCCGGGGGTGAGCAGTTCTTC. This sequence encodes CASSGVTGLSGGEQFF. The V gene is TRBV6-1, the J gene TRBJ2-1, with D perhaps matching TRBD2 (6 bases). Germline loops: CDR1 MNHNS, CDR2 SASEGT. This CDR3 is built from 16 residues. Trimming took off 4 bases at V and 9 bases at J, with 22 bases between the two ends.

The CDR3 DNA reads TGCGCCAGCAGTGCCGCCGGGACAGGGGGGAACACTGAAGCTTTCTTT. Amino acid sequence: CASSAAGTGGNTEAFF. The chain recombines TRBV10-2 with TRBJ1-1; TRBD1 aligns across 11 bases. The V segment lost 4 bases and the J segment 1 base; nucleotides outside the gene matches: 5. CDR3 length equals 16 residues. The V gene's germline CDR1 is WSHSY and CDR2 SAAADI.

This clone has a handful of counts. The V call is TRBV5-1, the J call TRBJ2-7; no reliable D call. CDR1 is SGHRS, CDR2 YFSETQ, per germline. Between the trimmed V and J ends, which lost 5 bases and 2 bases, there was a span of 17 bases. The CDR3 extends over 15 amino acids. This chain's CDR3 is CASSSGSKPPYEQYF. As DNA, the CDR3 is TGCGCCAGCAGTTCCGGGTCAAAACCCCCCTACGAGCAGTACTTC.

The chain carries TRBV30 and TRBJ2-5; 7 bases are a match to TRBD1. The ends lost 7 bases at V and 2 bases at J; junction bases unmatched: 1. The germline V gene has CDR1 GTSNPN and CDR2 SVGIG (reference sequence). The CDR3 runs to 11 residues. The CDR3 DNA reads TGTGCCTCGGGACAGCAAGAGACCCAGTACTTC. This encodes CASGQQETQYF.

V and J are TRBV15 and TRBJ2-1; weak D call: TRBD2 (6 bases). This CDR3 is 13 amino acids long. CDR1 is LNHNV, CDR2 YYDKDF, per germline (reference sequence). V was cut by 0 bases and J by 13 bases, with 13 bases left in between. In nucleotides, the CDR3 is TGTGCCACCAGCAGAGATCTGGGGGGTCCCCAGTTCTTC. Translating gives CATSRDLGGPQFF.

The chain couples TRBV29-1 to TRBJ1-1, with D possibly being TRBD1 (5 bases). Trimming took off 8 bases at V and 3 bases at J, with 16 bases between the two ends. Germline V CDR1 and CDR2: SQVTM, ANQGSEA. The length of the CDR3 is 13 residues. CDR3 nucleotide sequence: TGCAGCCCTCCCCCCGGGGGGGACACTGAAGCTTTCTTT. Translation gives CSPPPGGDTEAFF.

V and J are TRBV7-2 and TRBJ2-5; TRBD1 might be the D (6 bases). This CDR3 comprises 15 residues. V gave up 1 base and J gave up 5 bases, with 14 bases separating them. CDR1 and CDR2 from the germline V gene are SGHTA and FQGNSA. The CDR3 sequence is CASSLGQVKGETQYF. The CDR3 coding sequence is TGTGCCAGCAGCTTAGGACAGGTGAAGGGGGAGACCCAGTACTTC.

The V and J genes are TRBV6-6 and TRBJ1-2; no definite D call. There are 11 residues in the CDR3. The V and J ends lost 6 bases and 2 bases respectively, with 4 bases between them. The germline CDR1 and CDR2 sequences are MNHNY and SVGAGI (reference sequence). In DNA form, the CDR3 reads TGTGCCAGCAGGCAGAACTATGGCTACACCTTC. As protein: CASRQNYGYTF.

V is TRBV30 and J is TRBJ2-5, with D possibly TRBD2 on 5 matching bases. The end of the DNA is better explained by TRBJ2-7, so the J call may be wrong. There are 13 residues in the CDR3. Germline-derived CDR1 and CDR2 are GTSNPN and SVGIG (reference sequence). CDR3 in amino acids: CAWSLGGSYEQYF. DNA of the CDR3: TGTGCCTGGAGCCTCGGAGGTTCCTACGAGCAGTACTTC.

Only a few counts were recorded for this clone. A read error likely explains this, since a far larger clone differs by one base. The chain links TRBV5-1 to TRBJ1-1, with unresolved D. The CDR3 totals 12 residues. V gave up 4 bases and J gave up 5 bases, with 9 bases separating them. CDR1 SGHRS and CDR2 YFSETQ come from the germline V gene. The CDR3 DNA reads as TGCGCCAGCAGCCGCCCGAGGACTGAAGCTTTCTTT. Translated: CASSRPRTEAFF.

The V gene is TRBV14, the J gene TRBJ2-1; 7 bases are shared with TRBD2. With V trimmed by 3 bases and J by 1 base, 12 bases remained unmatched. Germline V gene lookup returns CDR1 SGHDN and CDR2 FVKESK. This CDR3 is built from 18 residues. Here the CDR3 DNA reads TGTGCCAGCAGCCATGTCGGGGGAGGGAAAGGATCCTACAATGAGCAGTTCTTC. Residues: CASSHVGGGKGSYNEQFF.

The rearrangement links TRBV2 to TRBJ2-7; 15 bases are a match to TRBD2. Trimming cost V 8 bases and J 3 bases; bases outside gene matches: 8. The CDR3 is made up of 16 amino acids. Germline V lookup: CDR1 SNHLY, CDR2 FYNNEI. CDR3 nucleotide sequence: TGTGCCAGCTTAAAGGGGACTAGCGGGGGGTACTACGAGCAGTACTTC. Its protein product is CASLKGTSGGYYEQYF.

V and J are TRBV9 and TRBJ1-2, with D maybe TRBD1 (6 bases). Trimming took off 6 bases at V and 6 bases at J, with 24 bases between the two ends. The V gene's germline CDR1 is SGDLS and CDR2 YYNGEE. This CDR3 spans 16 amino acids. The CDR3 DNA sequence: TGTGCCAGCACCTCGCCCCCGAGACAGGTGCACCATGGCTACACCTTC. This gives the protein CASTSPPRQVHHGYTF. Filled out from reference TRBV9 and TRBJ1-2, the complete variable domain reads DSGVTQTPKHLITATGQRVTLRCSPRSGDLSVYWYQQSLDQGLQFLIQYYNGEERAKGNILERFSAQQFPDLHSELNLSSLELGDSALYFCASTSPPRQVHHGYTFGSGTRLTVV.

CDR3 coding DNA: TGTGCCAGTAGCACAGGGGGCTGGGAAAAACTGTTTTTT. Translated: CASSTGGWEKLFF. The chain links TRBV19 to TRBJ1-4; 9 bases are a match to TRBD1. The junction had 4 bases not matched to a gene; V was cut back by 6 bases and J by 8 bases. Germline V gene sequence: CDR1 LNHDA, CDR2 SQIVND (reference sequence). This CDR3 has 13 amino acids.

This chain connects TRBV4-1 to TRBJ2-1; 7 positions match TRBD1. Germline V gene lookup returns CDR1 MGHRA and CDR2 YSYEKL. This CDR3 region has 15 residues. Losses at the gene ends were 5 bases for V and 2 bases for J; bases not matched to a gene: 6. The CDR3 DNA sequence: TGCGCCAGCAGCAACCTCGGGACAGCCTACAATGAGCAGTTCTTC. It translates to CASSNLGTAYNEQFF.

The chain has TRBV10-3 and TRBJ2-5; 7 bases match TRBD1. The DNA end lines up better with TRBJ2-7; the J call may be wrong. Germline CDR1 reads ENHRY; CDR2 reads SYGVKD. The CDR3 covers 15 residues. The CDR3 reads CAISEPDRLSYEQYF. DNA of the CDR3: TGTGCCATCAGTGAGCCGGACAGGCTCTCCTACGAGCAGTACTTC.

This chain joins TRBV6-1 and TRBJ1-2; D is possibly TRBD1 (6 bases). This CDR3 is 14 amino acids long. V lost 0 bases and J 3 bases, leaving 8 bases between the germline ends. Germline CDR1 and CDR2: MNHNS and SASEGT. Written as DNA, the CDR3 is TGTGCCAGCAGTGAAGCGTACAGGGACTATGGCTACACCTTC. Its translation: CASSEAYRDYGYTF.

The V gene is TRBV7-9, the J gene TRBJ1-1; 8 bases map to TRBD1. V shed 2 bases and J 5 bases; nucleotides not matched to a gene: 4. This CDR3 region has 14 residues. Germline values: CDR1 SEHNR, CDR2 FQNEAQ (reference sequence). The CDR3 reads CASSLRRQGTEAFF. In DNA form, the CDR3 reads TGTGCCAGCAGCTTAAGGAGACAGGGGACTGAAGCTTTCTTT. Filled out from reference TRBV7-9 and TRBJ1-1, the complete variable domain reads DTGVSQNPRHKITKRGQNVTFRCDPISEHNRLYWYRQTLGQGPEFLTYFQNEAQLEKSRLLSDRFSAERPKGSFSTLEIQRTEQGDSAMYLCASSLRRQGTEAFFGQGTRLTVV.

The rearrangement joins TRBV10-1 to TRBJ2-3; 9 bases are shared with TRBD1. From germline, CDR1 is WNHNN and CDR2 SYGVQD (reference sequence). V lost 6 bases to trimming and J lost 10 bases; unmatched junction nucleotides: 5. There are 12 residues in the CDR3. In nucleotides, the CDR3 is TGCGCCAGCAGCCAGGACAGGGGTCCGCAGTATTTT. Its protein is CASSQDRGPQYF.

This clone has only a few counts. The chain joins TRBV9 to TRBJ2-7, with a weak D call TRBD2 (6 bases). Germline values: CDR1 SGDLS, CDR2 YYNGEE. V was trimmed by 0 bases and J by 5 bases, leaving 15 bases between them. The CDR3 extends over 15 amino acids. The CDR3 reads CASSVGGQGLHEQYF. The CDR3 region has the DNA TGTGCCAGCAGCGTAGGTGGGCAGGGACTCCACGAGCAGTACTTC. Full variable domain (rest looked up from reference TRBV9 and TRBJ2-7): DSGVTQTPKHLITATGQRVTLRCSPRSGDLSVYWYQQSLDQGLQFLIQYYNGEERAKGNILERFSAQQFPDLHSELNLSSLELGDSALYFCASSVGGQGLHEQYFGPGTRLTVT.

This sequence joins TRBV5-6 and TRBJ2-5; possibly TRBD2 for D (7 bases). Germline CDR1 SGHDT, CDR2 YYEEEE. The ends were cut back, 1 base at V and 5 bases at J, with 15 bases in the middle. CDR3 length: 15 residues. The DNA of the CDR3 is TGTGCCAGCAGCTTGCCCCGGGGGGCAGGGGAGACCCAGTACTTC. Its protein product is CASSLPRGAGETQYF.